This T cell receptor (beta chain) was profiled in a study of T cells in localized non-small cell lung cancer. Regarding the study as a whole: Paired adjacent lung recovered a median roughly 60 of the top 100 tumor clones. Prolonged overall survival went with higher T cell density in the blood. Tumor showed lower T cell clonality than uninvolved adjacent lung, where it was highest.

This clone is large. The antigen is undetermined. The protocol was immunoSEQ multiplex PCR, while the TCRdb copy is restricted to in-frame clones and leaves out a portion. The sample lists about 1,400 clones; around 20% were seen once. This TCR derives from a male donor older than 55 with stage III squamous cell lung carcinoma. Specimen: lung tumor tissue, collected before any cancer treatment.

CDR3 amino acids: CASSPKGDRGPTDTQYF. The CDR3 nucleotides are TGTGCCAGCAGCCCAAAAGGGGACAGGGGGCCCACAGATACGCAGTATTTT. This sequence joins TRBV11-3 and TRBJ2-3, with 12 bases aligning to TRBD1. The CDR3 loop spans 17 amino acids. In germline, CDR1 is SGHNT, CDR2 YENEEA. The V gene end was trimmed by 5 bases and the J gene end by 2 bases; junction bases not matched to a gene: 8. Together with reference TRBV11-3 and TRBJ2-3, the CDR3 gives the full variable domain: EAGVVQSPRYKIIEKKQPVAFWCNPISGHNTLYWYLQNLGQGPELLIRYENEEAVDDSQLPKDRFSAERLKGVDSTLKIQPAELGDSAVYLCASSPKGDRGPTDTQYFGPGTRLTVL.